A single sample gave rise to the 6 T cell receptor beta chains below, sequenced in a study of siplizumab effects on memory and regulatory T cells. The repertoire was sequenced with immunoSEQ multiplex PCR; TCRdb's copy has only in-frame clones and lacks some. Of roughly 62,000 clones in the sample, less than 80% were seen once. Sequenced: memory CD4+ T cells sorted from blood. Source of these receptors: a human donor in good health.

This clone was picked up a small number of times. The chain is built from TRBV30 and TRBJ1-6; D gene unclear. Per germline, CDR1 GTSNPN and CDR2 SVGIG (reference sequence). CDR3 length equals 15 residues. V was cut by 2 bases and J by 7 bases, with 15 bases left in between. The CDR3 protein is CAWSPRSQGNSPLHF. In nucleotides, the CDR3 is TGTGCCTGGAGTCCTCGGTCCCAAGGGAATTCACCCCTCCACTTT.

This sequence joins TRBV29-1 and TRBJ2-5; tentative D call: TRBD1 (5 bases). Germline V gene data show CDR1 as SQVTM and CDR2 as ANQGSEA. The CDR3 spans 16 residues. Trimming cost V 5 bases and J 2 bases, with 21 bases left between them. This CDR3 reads CSVLDLAGSIQETQYF. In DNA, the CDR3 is TGCAGCGTTTTAGATCTGGCAGGGTCAATTCAAGAGACCCAGTACTTC.

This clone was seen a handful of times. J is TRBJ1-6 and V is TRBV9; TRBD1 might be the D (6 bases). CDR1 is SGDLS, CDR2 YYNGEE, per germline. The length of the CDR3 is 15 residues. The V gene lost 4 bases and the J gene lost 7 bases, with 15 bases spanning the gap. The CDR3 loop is CASSLTGSDNSPLHF. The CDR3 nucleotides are TGTGCCAGCAGCCTCACAGGGAGTGACAATTCACCCCTCCACTTT.

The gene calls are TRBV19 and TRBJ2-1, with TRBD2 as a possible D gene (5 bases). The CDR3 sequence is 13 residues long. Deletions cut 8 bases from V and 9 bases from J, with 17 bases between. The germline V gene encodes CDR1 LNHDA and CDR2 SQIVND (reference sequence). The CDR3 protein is CASSGLREGEQFF. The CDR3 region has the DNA TGTGCCAGTTCCGGACTTAGAGAAGGTGAGCAGTTCTTC.

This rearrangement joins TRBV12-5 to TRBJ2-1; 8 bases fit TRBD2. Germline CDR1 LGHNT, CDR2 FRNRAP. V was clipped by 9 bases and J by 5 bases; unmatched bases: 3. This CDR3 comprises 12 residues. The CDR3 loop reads CASGTRNNEQFF. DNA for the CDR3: TGTGCTAGCGGGACTAGAAACAATGAGCAGTTCTTC.

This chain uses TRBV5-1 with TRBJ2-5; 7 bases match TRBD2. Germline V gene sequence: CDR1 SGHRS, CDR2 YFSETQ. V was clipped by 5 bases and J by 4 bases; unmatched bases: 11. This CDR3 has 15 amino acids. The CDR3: CASSRLLAQGETQYF. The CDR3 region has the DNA TGCGCCAGCAGTCGTTTACTAGCGCAGGGAGAGACCCAGTACTTC.